This TCR beta chain was identified in a study of neoadjuvant nivolumab and ipilimumab in lung cancer. On the study more broadly: Patients got nivolumab 3 mg/kg on days 1, 15 and 29; combination added ipilimumab 1 mg/kg day 1. Broader study findings: TCR clonality did not significantly correlate with pathologic tumor regression. Only two of four nivolumab-treated tumors gained richness and clonality by surgery. Blood richness before therapy tracked richness in tumors resected after neoadjuvant therapy.

The data were produced by immunoSEQ multiplex PCR, yet TCRdb's version contains in-frame clones alone and is incomplete. The sample contains 39,000 or so clones, 75% to 90% of which appear only once. About this clone: Its antigen remains unknown.

This CDR3 region has 14 residues. Germline CDR1 reads SGHNT; CDR2 reads YYREEE (reference sequence). The V end lost 4 bases, the J end lost 0 bases, and 8 bases lay between the germline ends. The rearrangement joins TRBV5-4 to TRBJ1-3, with D perhaps TRBD1 (5 bases). This TCR derives from an adult with non-small cell lung cancer. The sample consisted of peripheral blood, taken before neoadjuvant nivolumab, alone or with ipilimumab. CDR3 sequence: CASSLGVSGNTIYF. For the CDR3, the DNA is TGTGCCAGCAGCCTGGGGGTCTCTGGAAACACCATATATTTT.